This is a list of T cell receptor beta chains from one sample in a study of early T cells in non-severe SARS-CoV-2 infection. TCRdb called the 5' RACE reads again in MiXCR, with one record for every CDR3 protein. The repertoire holds fewer than 35,000 distinct CDR3 sequences, around 5.1% seen once, with around 26% in the top ten. The material sequenced was whole blood. Receptors originate from an adult who was a healthcare worker with PCR-confirmed SARS-CoV-2 infection or an uninfected control (not recorded which). Each CDR3 is given with its conserved first and last residue. Each record gives: D gene, clone size, V gene, J gene, CDR3 protein, CDR3 DNA. The D gene is left open where the match is weak. Size is stated for part of the rows, as once, few or many counts, or as a class when the clone is expanded.

-	many	TRBV30	TRBJ2-7	CAWRARDKTYEQYF	TGTGCCTGGAGGGCCCGGGACAAGACCTACGAGCAGTACTTC
TRBD2	many	TRBV2	TRBJ2-3	CASSKLAGGPLSSTDTQYF	TGTGCCAGCAGTAAACTAGCGGGAGGGCCCTTGTCTAGCACAGATACGCAGTATTTT
-	many	TRBV19	TRBJ1-2	CASSMGRNYGYTF	TGTGCCAGTAGTATGGGCAGAAACTATGGCTACACCTTC
TRBD1	many	TRBV19	TRBJ2-7	CASSIATGEVSYEQYF	TGTGCCAGTAGTATAGCCACAGGGGAAGTTTCCTACGAGCAGTACTTC
-	many	TRBV10-3	TRBJ1-2	CAIKDSALVTNYGYTF	TGTGCCATCAAGGATTCGGCCCTGGTTACTAACTATGGCTACACCTTC
-	many	TRBV28	TRBJ1-1	CASSLVGGMNTEAFF	TGTGCCAGCAGTTTAGTAGGAGGGATGAACACTGAAGCTTTCTTT
-	many	TRBV12-3/TRBV12-4	TRBJ1-5	CASSRQDSNQPQHF	TGTGCCAGCAGTAGACAGGATAGCAATCAGCCCCAGCATTTT
TRBD2	many	TRBV6-2/TRBV6-3	TRBJ2-7	CASSYLGLAEQYF	TGTGCCAGCAGTTACTTAGGACTAGCGGAGCAGTACTTC
TRBD2	once	TRBV20-1	TRBJ2-7	CSARPAGDDEQYF	TGCAGTGCTAGACCAGCGGGAGACGACGAGCAGTACTTC
-	many	TRBV7-9	TRBJ1-2	CASSPGPYGYTF	TGTGCCAGCAGCCCTGGGCCCTATGGCTACACCTTC
-	many	TRBV11-2	TRBJ2-1	CASSLDPFPNEQFF	TGTGCCAGCAGCTTAGATCCCTTTCCTAATGAGCAGTTCTTC
-	many	TRBV20-1	TRBJ2-2	CSARAASVGTGELFF	TGCAGTGCTAGAGCCGCTAGCGTCGGCACCGGGGAGCTGTTTTTT
TRBD1	-	TRBV12-3/TRBV12-4	TRBJ2-4	CASSSQGAAKNIQYF	TGTGCCAGCAGTTCACAGGGGGCAGCCAAAAACATTCAGTACTTC
-	many	TRBV10-3	TRBJ1-5	CAISESNYNQPQHF	TGTGCCATCAGTGAGTCCAATTACAATCAGCCCCAGCATTTT
TRBD2	many	TRBV20-1	TRBJ2-1	CSARDLLAPNEQFF	TGCAGTGCTAGAGATCTACTAGCGCCTAATGAGCAGTTCTTC
TRBD2	many	TRBV7-9	TRBJ2-1	CASSSYGLAGVHNEQFF	TGTGCCAGCAGCTCATACGGACTAGCGGGGGTGCACAATGAGCAGTTCTTC
-	many	TRBV3-1	TRBJ1-2	CASSQGWAGARPLGYTF	TGTGCCAGCAGCCAAGGATGGGCGGGGGCTCGACCGCTTGGCTACACCTTC
-	-	TRBV5-5	TRBJ2-7	CASSLTPPLEQYF	TGTGCCAGCAGCTTGACGCCTCCCCTCGAGCAGTACTTC
TRBD1	many	TRBV7-9	TRBJ1-4	CASGQGREKLFF	TGTGCCAGCGGACAGGGGCGAGAAAAACTGTTTTTT
-	many	TRBV19	TRBJ1-2	CASSYRVDYGYTF	TGTGCCAGTAGTTACAGGGTTGACTATGGCTACACCTTC
-	many	TRBV20-1	TRBJ2-4	CSAPPRKKNIQYF	TGCAGTGCCCCTCCTCGAAAAAAAAACATTCAGTACTTC
-	medium-sized	TRBV6-5	TRBJ1-6	CASSYRAQGDNSPLHF	TGTGCCAGCAGTTACCGCGCGCAGGGTGATAATTCACCCCTCCACTTT
-	few	TRBV5-1	TRBJ2-7	CASSGGRDSYEQYF	TGCGCCAGCAGCGGCGGACGGGACTCCTACGAGCAGTACTTC
-	few	TRBV28	TRBJ1-4	CASSFSGLSNEKLFF	TGTGCCAGCAGTTTCTCAGGGCTGTCTAATGAAAAACTGTTTTTT
TRBD1	-	TRBV29-1	TRBJ2-2	CSVARQGGNTGELFF	TGCAGCGTCGCTCGACAGGGTGGCAACACCGGGGAGCTGTTTTTT
TRBD1	many	TRBV20-1	TRBJ1-3	CSARDRGPGNTIYF	TGCAGTGCCCGGGACAGGGGGCCTGGAAACACCATATATTTT
-	many	TRBV19	TRBJ2-1	CASSRWDEQFF	TGTGCCAGTAGTCGGTGGGATGAGCAGTTCTTC
TRBD1	many	TRBV20-1	TRBJ1-1	CSARRQGISTEAFF	TGCAGTGCTAGGCGACAGGGTATAAGCACTGAAGCTTTCTTT
-	many	TRBV24-1	TRBJ2-2	CASQDLANTGELFF	TGTGCCAGCCAGGACTTAGCGAACACCGGGGAGCTGTTTTTT
TRBD2	many	TRBV18	TRBJ2-5	CASSPSGLAMETQYF	TGTGCCAGCTCACCATCGGGACTAGCGATGGAGACCCAGTACTTC
TRBD1	few	TRBV4-1	TRBJ2-3	CASSLMGQGSDTQYF	TGCGCCAGCAGCCTTATGGGACAGGGGAGTGATACGCAGTATTTT
-	many	TRBV7-2	TRBJ1-6	CASTQQGIGSPLHF	TGTGCCAGCACCCAACAGGGTATAGGATCACCCCTCCACTTT
-	many	TRBV20-1	TRBJ2-1	CSASLGYNEQFF	TGCAGTGCTAGTCTGGGGTACAATGAGCAGTTCTTC
TRBD1	few	TRBV25-1	TRBJ2-3	CASSDPGQGVTDTQYF	TGTGCCAGCAGTGATCCCGGACAGGGGGTCACAGATACGCAGTATTTT
TRBD2	medium-sized	TRBV12-3/TRBV12-4	TRBJ2-7	CASSPGTSGGSYTYEQYF	TGTGCCAGCAGCCCAGGGACTAGCGGGGGGTCTTACACCTACGAGCAGTACTTC
TRBD2	many	TRBV28	TRBJ2-1	CASRSSGRAVDEQFF	TGTGCCAGCAGGAGTAGCGGGAGGGCCGTTGATGAGCAGTTCTTC
-	few	TRBV5-6	TRBJ2-5	CASSLAETQYF	TGTGCCAGCAGCTTGGCAGAGACCCAGTACTTC